The clone carrying this TCR beta chain was recorded a few times. TCRdb re-called the 5' RACE reads through MiXCR, storing one row per CDR3 protein. The data show some 45,000 distinct CDR3 sequences, 25% to 35% seen once. The V segment lost 5 bases and the J segment 2 bases; nucleotides outside the gene matches: 5. CDR1 is SGHTA, CDR2 FQGNSA, per germline. CDR3 length: 15 residues. This sequence originates from a female donor with breast cancer. The chain is built from TRBV7-2 and TRBJ2-7; 11 nucleotides agree with TRBD2. What was sequenced was naive CD4+ T cells sorted from blood. The subset denotes: naive CD4+ T cells, CD4+CD45RA+CD25-. CDR3 DNA sequence: TGTGCCAGCAGCCTAACGGGACTAGCGGCCTACGAGCAGTACTTC. Translated, it gives CASSLTGLAAYEQYF.